This T cell receptor (beta chain) was captured in a study of response to subunit inactivated influenza vaccine. TCRdb redid the calling of the RT-PCR reads with MiXCR, one entry per CDR3 protein. The sample has more than 550,000 distinct CDR3 sequences, over 9% seen once. This clonotype was detected a few times. Germline is not matched at one junction end, which may reflect a read error. These same records also appear under a second study, on T cells expressing NK-cell markers. Per that study: Beta-chain TCR cDNA was generated via 5'RACE template switching with UMIs. Eight donors were sequenced, seven testing HCMV-seropositive and one testing seronegative.

The specimen comprised PBMCs from blood, sampled on the day of vaccination. This TCR was sampled from a man aged 50 to 60 who received an inactivated influenza vaccine.

CDR3 protein: CASSKERIQETQYF. The CDR3 nucleotides are TGTGCCAGCAGCAAAGAGAGGATCCAAGAGACCCAGTACTTC. The chain carries TRBV14 and TRBJ2-5; D is uncertain. CDR1 is SGHDN, CDR2 FVKESK, per germline. The length of the CDR3 is 14 residues.